One T cell receptor (beta chain) is described in this entry. Germline CDR1 and CDR2: SGHRS and YFSETQ. Trimming stripped 0 bases from V and 7 bases from J, with 13 bases between. The CDR3 sequence is 15 residues long. This record belongs to a study of control samples from healthy donors and cancer patients. Data came from immunoSEQ multiplex PCR; TCRdb stores just in-frame clones and leaves some out. The sample holds about 170,000 clones, 91% seen once. The sequencing input was blood. This clonotype was sampled from a woman in her twenties or thirties in good health. The rearrangement uses TRBV5-1 and TRBJ2-2, with a tentative D call TRBD2 (6 bases). The CDR3 DNA reads TGCGCCAGCAGCTTGGACGGGAGAGGGATCGGGGAGCTGTTTTTT. Translated, it gives CASSLDGRGIGELFF.